This TCR beta chain was found in a study of cytomegalovirus exposure and HLA in healthy donors. Study-wide context: Most donors, 81% of 398 genotyped, fell in the Caucasian-associated ancestry cluster. General study findings and limits: Most subjects' HLA-A and HLA-B alleles were reportedly predicted from TCR beta sequences. Most TCR sequences were seen very rarely across donors, but some public TCRs occurred in many.

Researchers ran the PCR with 60 Vbeta and 13 Jbeta primers. The table came from immunoSEQ multiplex PCR; TCRdb's copy has only in-frame clones and leaves some out. The table records about 67,000 clones, about 70% of them present only once. As for this clone: Its specificity is not known.

V lost 0 bases to trimming and J lost 6 bases, with 12 bases between them. This CDR3 has 14 amino acids. Germline V CDR1 and CDR2: SGHRS, YFSETQ. The chain employs TRBV5-1 and TRBJ1-1, with a tentative D call TRBD1 (5 bases). The origin of this receptor is a woman in her 30s in good health and CMV-seronegative. The material sequenced was PBMCs. The CDR3 nucleotides read TGCGCCAGCAGCTTGGTTTGGGGCGCGGCTGAAGCTTTCTTT. It specifies CASSLVWGAAEAFF.